This T cell receptor beta chain was profiled in a study of T-cell reconstitution after alpha-beta-depleted transplantation in children. Unique molecular identifiers were incorporated into the prepared TCRbeta library. TCRdb reprocessed the PCR reads with MiXCR, giving one entry per CDR3 protein. The sample consists of about 610,000 distinct CDR3 sequences, roughly a tenth of them appearing once. This clonotype was seen more than once but under ten times. The V and J ends lost 3 bases and 7 bases, in that order; junction bases with no gene match: 12. Germline assignment: CDR1 SGHRS and CDR2 YFSETQ. This CDR3 region has 16 residues.

Sample: PBMCs from the stem cell graft donor, taken from the stem cell graft. The chain links TRBV5-1 to TRBJ2-1; 8 nucleotides match TRBD2. This TCR derives from a human donor who donated a stem cell graft to a child with acute myeloid leukemia. CDR3 nucleotides: TGCGCCAGCAGCTCCCTGGCAGCGGGAGCGGCAAATGAGCAGTTCTTC. Translated: CASSSLAAGAANEQFF.